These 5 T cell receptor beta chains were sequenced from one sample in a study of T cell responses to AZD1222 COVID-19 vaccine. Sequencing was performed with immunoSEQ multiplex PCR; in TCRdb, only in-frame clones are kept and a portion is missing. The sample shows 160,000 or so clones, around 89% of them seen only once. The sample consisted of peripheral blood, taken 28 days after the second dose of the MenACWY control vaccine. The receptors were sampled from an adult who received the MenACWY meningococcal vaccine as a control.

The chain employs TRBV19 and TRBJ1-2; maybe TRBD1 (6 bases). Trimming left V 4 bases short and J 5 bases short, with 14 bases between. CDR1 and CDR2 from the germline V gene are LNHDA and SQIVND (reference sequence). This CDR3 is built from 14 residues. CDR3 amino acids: CASSTLQGIYGYTF. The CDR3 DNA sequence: TGTGCCAGTAGTACCCTACAGGGTATTTATGGCTACACCTTC.

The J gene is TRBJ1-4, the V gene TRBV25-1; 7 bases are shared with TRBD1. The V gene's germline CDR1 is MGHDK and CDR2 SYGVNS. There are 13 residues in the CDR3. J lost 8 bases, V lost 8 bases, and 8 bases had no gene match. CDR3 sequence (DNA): TGTGCCAGCGGGGCAGGGGGAAAAGAAAAACTGTTTTTT. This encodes CASGAGGKEKLFF. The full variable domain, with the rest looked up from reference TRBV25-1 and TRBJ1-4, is EADIYQTPRYLVIGTGKKITLECSQTMGHDKMYWYQQDPGMELHLIHYSYGVNSTEKGDLSSESTVSRIRTEHFPLTLESARPSHTSQYLCASGAGGKEKLFFGSGTQLSVL.

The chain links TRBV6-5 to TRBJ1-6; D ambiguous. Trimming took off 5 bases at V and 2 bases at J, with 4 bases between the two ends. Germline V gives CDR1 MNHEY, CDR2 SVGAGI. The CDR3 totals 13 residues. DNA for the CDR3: TGTGCCAGCAGTACTCCCTATAATTCACCCCTCCACTTT. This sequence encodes CASSTPYNSPLHF.

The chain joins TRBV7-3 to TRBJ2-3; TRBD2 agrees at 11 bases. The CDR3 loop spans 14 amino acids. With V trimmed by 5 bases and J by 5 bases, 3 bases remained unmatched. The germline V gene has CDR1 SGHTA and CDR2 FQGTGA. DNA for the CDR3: TGTGCCAGCAGCGGACTAGCGGGTGGAGATACGCAGTATTTT. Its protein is CASSGLAGGDTQYF.

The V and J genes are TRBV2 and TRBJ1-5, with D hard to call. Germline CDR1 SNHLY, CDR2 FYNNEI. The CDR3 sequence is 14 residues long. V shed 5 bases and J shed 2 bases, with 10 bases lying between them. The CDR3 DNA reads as TGTGCCAGCAGTCAGGCTGGTCGCAATCAGCCCCAGCATTTT. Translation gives CASSQAGRNQPQHF.